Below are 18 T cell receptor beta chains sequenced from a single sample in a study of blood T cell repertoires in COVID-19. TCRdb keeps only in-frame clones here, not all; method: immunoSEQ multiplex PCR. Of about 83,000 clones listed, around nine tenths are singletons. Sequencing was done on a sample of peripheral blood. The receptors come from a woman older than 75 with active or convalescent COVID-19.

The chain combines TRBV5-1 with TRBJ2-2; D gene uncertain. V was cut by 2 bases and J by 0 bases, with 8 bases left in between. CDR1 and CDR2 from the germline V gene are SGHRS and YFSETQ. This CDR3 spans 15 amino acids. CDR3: CASSFLTSNTGELFF. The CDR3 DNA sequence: TGCGCCAGCAGCTTTTTGACTTCGAACACCGGGGAGCTGTTTTTT.

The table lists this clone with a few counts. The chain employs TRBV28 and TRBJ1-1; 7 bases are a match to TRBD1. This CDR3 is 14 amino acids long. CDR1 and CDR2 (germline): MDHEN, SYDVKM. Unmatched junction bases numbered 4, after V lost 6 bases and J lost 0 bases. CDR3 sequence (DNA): TGTGCCAGCAGCCCGGGACAGATGAACACTGAAGCTTTCTTT. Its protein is CASSPGQMNTEAFF.

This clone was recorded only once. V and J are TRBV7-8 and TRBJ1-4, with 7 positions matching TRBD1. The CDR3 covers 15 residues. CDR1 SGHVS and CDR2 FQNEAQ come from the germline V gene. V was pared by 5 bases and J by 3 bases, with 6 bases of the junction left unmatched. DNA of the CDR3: TGTGCCAGCAGCGTACAGGGGAGGCCTAATGAAAAACTGTTTTTT. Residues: CASSVQGRPNEKLFF.

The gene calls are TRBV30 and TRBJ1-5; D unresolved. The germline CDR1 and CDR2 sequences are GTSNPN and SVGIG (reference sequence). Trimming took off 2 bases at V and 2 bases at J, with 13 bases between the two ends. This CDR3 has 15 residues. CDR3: CAWSWGGRRNQPQHF. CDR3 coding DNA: TGTGCCTGGAGTTGGGGAGGTAGGCGCAATCAGCCCCAGCATTTT.

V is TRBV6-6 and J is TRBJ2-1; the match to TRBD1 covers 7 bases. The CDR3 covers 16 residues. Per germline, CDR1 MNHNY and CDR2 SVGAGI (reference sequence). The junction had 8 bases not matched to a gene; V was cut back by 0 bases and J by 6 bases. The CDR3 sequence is CASSYSWGTEGNEQFF. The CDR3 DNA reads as TGTGCCAGCAGTTACTCGTGGGGGACAGAGGGCAATGAGCAGTTCTTC.

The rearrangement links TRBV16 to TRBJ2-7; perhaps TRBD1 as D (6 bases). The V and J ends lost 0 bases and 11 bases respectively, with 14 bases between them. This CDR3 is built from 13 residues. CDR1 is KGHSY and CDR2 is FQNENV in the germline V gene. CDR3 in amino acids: CASSQSIRDKEYF. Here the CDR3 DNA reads TGTGCCAGCAGCCAATCGATTAGGGACAAGGAGTACTTC.

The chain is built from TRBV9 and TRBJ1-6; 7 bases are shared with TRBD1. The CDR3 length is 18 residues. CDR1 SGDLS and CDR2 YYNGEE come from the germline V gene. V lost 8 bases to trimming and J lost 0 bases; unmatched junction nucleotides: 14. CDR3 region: CASSMMDRISSYNSPLHF. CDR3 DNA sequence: TGTGCCAGTAGTATGATGGACAGGATTAGCTCCTATAATTCACCCCTCCACTTT.

The CDR3 spells CASSYSQGAAYYGYTF. In DNA form, the CDR3 reads TGTGCCAGCAGTTATTCACAGGGGGCGGCCTACTATGGCTACACCTTC. The chain is built from TRBV6-5 and TRBJ1-2, with 9 positions matching TRBD1. CDR3 length equals 16 residues. Germline-derived CDR1 and CDR2 are MNHEY and SVGAGI. J was trimmed by 3 bases and V by 3 bases; bases with no gene match: 8.

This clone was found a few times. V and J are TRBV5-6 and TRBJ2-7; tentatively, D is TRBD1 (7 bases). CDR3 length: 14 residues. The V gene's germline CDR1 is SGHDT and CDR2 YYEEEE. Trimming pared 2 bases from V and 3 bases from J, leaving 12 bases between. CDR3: CASSFGTAGYEQYF. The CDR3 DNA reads TGTGCCAGCAGCTTCGGGACAGCGGGCTACGAGCAGTACTTC.

The CDR3 here is CASSLVREETQYF. The CDR3 nucleotides read TGTGCCAGCAGCTTAGTCAGGGAAGAGACCCAGTACTTC. The rearrangement joins TRBV7-3 to TRBJ2-5; tentative D call: TRBD1 (5 bases). Germline loops: CDR1 SGHTA, CDR2 FQGTGA. The CDR3 consists of 13 residues. Between the trimmed V and J ends, which lost 2 bases and 3 bases, there was a span of 7 bases.

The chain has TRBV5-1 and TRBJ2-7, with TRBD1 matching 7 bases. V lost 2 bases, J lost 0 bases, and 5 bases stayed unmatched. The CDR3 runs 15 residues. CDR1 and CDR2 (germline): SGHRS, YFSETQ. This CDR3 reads CASSFGTEVSYEQYF. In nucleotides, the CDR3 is TGCGCCAGCAGCTTCGGGACAGAGGTCTCCTACGAGCAGTACTTC.

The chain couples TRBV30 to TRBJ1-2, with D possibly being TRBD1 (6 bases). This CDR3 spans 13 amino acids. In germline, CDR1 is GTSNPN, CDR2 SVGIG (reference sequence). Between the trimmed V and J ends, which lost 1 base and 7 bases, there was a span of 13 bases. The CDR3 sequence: CAWSALTGSGYTF. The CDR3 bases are TGTGCCTGGAGTGCCCTGACAGGCTCTGGCTACACCTTC.

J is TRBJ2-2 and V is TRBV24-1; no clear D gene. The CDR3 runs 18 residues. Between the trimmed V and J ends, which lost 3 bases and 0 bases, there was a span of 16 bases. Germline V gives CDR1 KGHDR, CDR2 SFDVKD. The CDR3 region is CATSDAPAHGANTGELFF. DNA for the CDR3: TGTGCCACCAGTGATGCCCCGGCCCATGGAGCGAACACCGGGGAGCTGTTTTTT.

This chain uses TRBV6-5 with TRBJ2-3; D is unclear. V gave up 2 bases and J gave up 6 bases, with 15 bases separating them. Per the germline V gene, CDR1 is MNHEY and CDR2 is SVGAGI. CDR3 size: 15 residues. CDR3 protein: CASSYGAGDLDTQYF. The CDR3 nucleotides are TGTGCCAGCAGTTACGGCGCAGGCGACCTGGATACGCAGTATTTT.

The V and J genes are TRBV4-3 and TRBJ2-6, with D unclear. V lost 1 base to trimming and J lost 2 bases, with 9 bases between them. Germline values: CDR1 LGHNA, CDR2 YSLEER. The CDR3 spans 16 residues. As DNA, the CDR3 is TGCGCCAGCAGCCAAGGTCGAGGTACTGGGGCCAACGTCCTGACTTTC. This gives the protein CASSQGRGTGANVLTF.

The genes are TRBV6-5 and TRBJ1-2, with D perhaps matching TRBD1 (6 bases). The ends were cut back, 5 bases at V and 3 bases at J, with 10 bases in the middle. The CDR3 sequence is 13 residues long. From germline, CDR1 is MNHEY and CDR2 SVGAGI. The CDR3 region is CASSPGHYYGYTF. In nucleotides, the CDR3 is TGTGCCAGCAGTCCGGGACACTACTATGGCTACACCTTC.

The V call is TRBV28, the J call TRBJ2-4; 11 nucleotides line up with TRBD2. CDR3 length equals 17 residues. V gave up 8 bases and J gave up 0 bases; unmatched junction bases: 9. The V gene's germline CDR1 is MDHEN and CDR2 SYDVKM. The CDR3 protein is CASLTSGVPLAKNIQYF. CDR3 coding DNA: TGTGCCAGCCTGACTAGCGGGGTTCCCTTAGCCAAAAACATTCAGTACTTC. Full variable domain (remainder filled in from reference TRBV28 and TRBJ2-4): DVKVTQSSRYLVKRTGEKVFLECVQDMDHENMFWYRQDPGLGLRLIYFSYDVKMKEKGDIPEGYSVSREKKERFSLILESASTNQTSMYLCASLTSGVPLAKNIQYFGAGTRLSVL.

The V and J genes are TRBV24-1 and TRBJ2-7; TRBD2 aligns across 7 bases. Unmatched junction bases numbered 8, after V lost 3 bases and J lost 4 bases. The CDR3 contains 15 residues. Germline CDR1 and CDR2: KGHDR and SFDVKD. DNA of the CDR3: TGTGCCACCAGTGATCCCCGCGGGGGAAGATACGAGCAGTACTTC. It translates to CATSDPRGGRYEQYF.